This T cell receptor beta chain was captured by sequencing in a study of shared clonotypes between healthy human individuals. Germline V gene lookup returns CDR1 MDHEN and CDR2 SYDVKM. This CDR3 is 13 amino acids long. V was cut by 2 bases and J by 3 bases, with 8 bases left in between. Naive CD8 cells lacked CD45RO, underwent positive selection for CCR7 and left out terminally differentiated effector memory CD45RA+ cells. Data came from immunoSEQ multiplex PCR; TCRdb stores just in-frame clones and leaves some out. The data contain hundreds of thousands of clones, 96% of them singletons. The source of this sequence is a woman aged 30 to 39 in good health. The sample comprised naive CD8+ T cells sorted from blood. This chain connects TRBV28 to TRBJ2-7; D unclear. As DNA, the CDR3 is TGTGCCAGCAGTTTAAGGTCTATCTACGAGCAGTACTTC. It yields the protein CASSLRSIYEQYF. The entire variable domain, with the rest obtained from reference TRBV28 and TRBJ2-7, is as follows: DVKVTQSSRYLVKRTGEKVFLECVQDMDHENMFWYRQDPGLGLRLIYFSYDVKMKEKGDIPEGYSVSREKKERFSLILESASTNQTSMYLCASSLRSIYEQYFGPGTRLTVT.